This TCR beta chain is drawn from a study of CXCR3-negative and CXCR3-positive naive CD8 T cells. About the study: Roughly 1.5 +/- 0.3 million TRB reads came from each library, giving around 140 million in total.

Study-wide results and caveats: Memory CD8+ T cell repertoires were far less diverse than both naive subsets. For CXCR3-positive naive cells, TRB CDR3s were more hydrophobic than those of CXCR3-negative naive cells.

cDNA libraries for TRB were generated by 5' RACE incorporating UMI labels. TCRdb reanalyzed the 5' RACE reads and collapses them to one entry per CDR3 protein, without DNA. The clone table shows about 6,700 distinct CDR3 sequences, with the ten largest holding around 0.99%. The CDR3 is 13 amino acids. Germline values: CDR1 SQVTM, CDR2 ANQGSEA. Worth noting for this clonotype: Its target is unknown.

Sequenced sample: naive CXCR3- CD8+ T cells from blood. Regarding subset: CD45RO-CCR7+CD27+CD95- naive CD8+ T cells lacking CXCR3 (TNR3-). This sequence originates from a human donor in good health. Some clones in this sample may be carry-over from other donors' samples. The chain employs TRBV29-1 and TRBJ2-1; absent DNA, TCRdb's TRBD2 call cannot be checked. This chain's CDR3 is CSVSRTSSNEQFF.